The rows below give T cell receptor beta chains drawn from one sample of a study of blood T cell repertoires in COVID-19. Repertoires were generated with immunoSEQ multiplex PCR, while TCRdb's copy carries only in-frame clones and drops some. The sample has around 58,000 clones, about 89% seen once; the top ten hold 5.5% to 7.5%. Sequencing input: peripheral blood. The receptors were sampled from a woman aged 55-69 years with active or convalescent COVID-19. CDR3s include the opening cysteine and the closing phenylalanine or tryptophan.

CDR3 protein: CAINPGNYGYTF
CDR3 length: 12
V gene: TRBV10-3

CDR3 protein: CASSLGRSTEAFF
CDR3 length: 13
V gene: TRBV28

CDR3 protein: CASSPGRGDVRDGYTF
CDR3 length: 16
V gene: TRBV5-6

CDR3 protein: CAWSVNRGRNEKLFF
CDR3 length: 15
V gene: TRBV30

CDR3 protein: CASSRGTSGRQETQYF
CDR3 length: 16
V gene: TRBV25-1

CDR3 protein: CASTRETHTEAFF
CDR3 length: 13
V gene: TRBV2

CDR3 protein: CASRFSGTERFNYGYTF
CDR3 length: 17
V gene: TRBV4-1

CDR3 protein: CASRPSVPYEQYF
CDR3 length: 13
V gene: TRBV2

CDR3 protein: CASSPPGQGVAGYTF
CDR3 length: 15
V gene: TRBV11-3

CDR3 protein: CASSFEGPDTQYF
CDR3 length: 13
V gene: TRBV7-8

CDR3 protein: CASSQVGFGYTF
CDR3 length: 12
V gene: TRBV3-1/TRBV3-2

CDR3 protein: CATSDPTSANEKLFF
CDR3 length: 15
V gene: TRBV24-1

CDR3 protein: CASSSTGPKASMLFF
CDR3 length: 15
V gene: TRBV21-1

CDR3 protein: CASSYSGTGSGEQFF
CDR3 length: 15
V gene: TRBV6-6

CDR3 protein: CAWRNRGIVQETQYF
CDR3 length: 15
V gene: TRBV30

CDR3 protein: CASSSGTSDYVSYNEQFF
CDR3 length: 18
V gene: TRBV7-2

CDR3 protein: CSVGLTSYEQYF
CDR3 length: 12
V gene: TRBV29-1

CDR3 protein: CASSHRGLGTEAFF
CDR3 length: 14
V gene: TRBV27

CDR3 protein: CASSLFLSGRGNEQYF
CDR3 length: 16
V gene: TRBV27

CDR3 protein: CASRPIQGAEAFF
CDR3 length: 13
V gene: TRBV6-5

CDR3 protein: CASRDSNYGYTF
CDR3 length: 12
V gene: TRBV28

CDR3 protein: CASSRGGAEPLYGYTF
CDR3 length: 16
V gene: TRBV11-2

CDR3 protein: CASSSPGLAGYNEQFF
CDR3 length: 16
V gene: TRBV7-3

CDR3 protein: CASSDTGGEPPYEQYF
CDR3 length: 16
V gene: TRBV6-1

CDR3 protein: CPGSAHRVGDNSPLHF
CDR3 length: 16
V gene: TRBV22-1

CDR3 protein: CASSPPGGGTTEAFF
CDR3 length: 15
V gene: TRBV7-9

CDR3 protein: CATSRDAGQGHTEAFF
CDR3 length: 16
V gene: TRBV15

CDR3 protein: CASSLVSGPTDTQYF
CDR3 length: 15
V gene: TRBV5-4

CDR3 protein: CASSQQGLDNSPLHF
CDR3 length: 15
V gene: TRBV7-8

CDR3 protein: CSVDYTGTQGYTF
CDR3 length: 13
V gene: TRBV29-1